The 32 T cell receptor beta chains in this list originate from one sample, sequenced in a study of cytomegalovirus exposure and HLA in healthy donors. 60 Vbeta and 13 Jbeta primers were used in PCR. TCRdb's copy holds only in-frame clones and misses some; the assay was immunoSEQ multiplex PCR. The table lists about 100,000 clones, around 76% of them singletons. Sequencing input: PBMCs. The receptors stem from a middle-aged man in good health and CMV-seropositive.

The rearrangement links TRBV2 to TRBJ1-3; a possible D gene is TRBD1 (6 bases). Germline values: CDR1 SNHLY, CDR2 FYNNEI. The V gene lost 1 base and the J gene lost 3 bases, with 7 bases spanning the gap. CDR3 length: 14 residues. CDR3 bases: TGTGCCAGCAGTGAAGTGGACAGTGGAAACACCATATATTTT. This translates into CASSEVDSGNTIYF.

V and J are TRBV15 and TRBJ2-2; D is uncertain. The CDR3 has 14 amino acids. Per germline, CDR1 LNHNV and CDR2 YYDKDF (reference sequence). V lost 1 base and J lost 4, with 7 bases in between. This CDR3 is CATSRVRSTGELFF. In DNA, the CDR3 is TGTGCCACCAGCAGAGTAAGGAGCACCGGGGAGCTGTTTTTT.

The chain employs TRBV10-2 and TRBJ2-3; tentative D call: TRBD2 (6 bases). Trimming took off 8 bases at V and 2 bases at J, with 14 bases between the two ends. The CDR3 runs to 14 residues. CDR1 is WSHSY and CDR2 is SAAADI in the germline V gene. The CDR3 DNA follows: TGCGCCAGCCATCGGGGCGGGATCACAGATACGCAGTATTTT. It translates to CASHRGGITDTQYF.

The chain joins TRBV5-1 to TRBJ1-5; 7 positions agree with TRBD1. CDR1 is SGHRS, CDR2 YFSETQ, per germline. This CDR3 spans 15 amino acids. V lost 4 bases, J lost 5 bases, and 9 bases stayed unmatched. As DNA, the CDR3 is TGCGCCAGCAGCCCGACAGGGAGAGGCGATCAGCCCCAGCATTTT. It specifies CASSPTGRGDQPQHF. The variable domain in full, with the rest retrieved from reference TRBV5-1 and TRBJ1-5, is KAGVTQTPRYLIKTRGQQVTLSCSPISGHRSVSWYQQTPGQGLQFLFEYFSETQRNKGNFPGRFSGRQFSNSRSEMNVSTLELGDSALYLCASSPTGRGDQPQHFGDGTRLSIL.

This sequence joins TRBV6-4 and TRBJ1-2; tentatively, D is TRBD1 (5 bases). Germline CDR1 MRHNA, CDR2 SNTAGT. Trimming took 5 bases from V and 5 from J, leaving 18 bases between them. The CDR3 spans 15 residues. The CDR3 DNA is TGTGCCAGCAGTCCGACATGGGGCTACGAGTATGGCTACACCTTC. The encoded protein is CASSPTWGYEYGYTF.

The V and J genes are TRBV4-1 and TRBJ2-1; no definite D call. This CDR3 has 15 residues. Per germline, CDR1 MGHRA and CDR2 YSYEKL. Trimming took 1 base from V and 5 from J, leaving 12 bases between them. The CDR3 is CASSQVARMDNEQFF. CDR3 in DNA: TGCGCCAGCAGCCAAGTTGCTAGGATGGACAATGAGCAGTTCTTC.

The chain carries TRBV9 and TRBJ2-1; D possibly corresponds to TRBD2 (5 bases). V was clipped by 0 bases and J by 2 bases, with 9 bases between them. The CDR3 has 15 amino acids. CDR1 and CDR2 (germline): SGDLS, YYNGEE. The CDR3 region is CASSVAGSAYNEQFF. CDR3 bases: TGTGCCAGCAGCGTAGCGGGATCGGCCTACAATGAGCAGTTCTTC.

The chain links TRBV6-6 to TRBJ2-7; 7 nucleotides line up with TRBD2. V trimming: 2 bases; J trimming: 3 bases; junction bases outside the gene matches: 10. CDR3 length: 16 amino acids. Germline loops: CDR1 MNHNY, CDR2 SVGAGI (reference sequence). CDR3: CASSYGGGGLGYEQYF. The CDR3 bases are TGTGCCAGCAGTTACGGTGGGGGAGGGTTAGGCTACGAGCAGTACTTC.

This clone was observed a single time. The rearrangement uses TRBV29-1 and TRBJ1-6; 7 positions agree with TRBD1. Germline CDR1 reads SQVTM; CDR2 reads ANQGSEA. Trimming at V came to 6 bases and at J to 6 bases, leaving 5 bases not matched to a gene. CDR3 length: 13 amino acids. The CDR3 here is CSVGDSSNSPLHF. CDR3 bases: TGCAGCGTGGGGGACAGTTCTAATTCACCCCTCCACTTT.

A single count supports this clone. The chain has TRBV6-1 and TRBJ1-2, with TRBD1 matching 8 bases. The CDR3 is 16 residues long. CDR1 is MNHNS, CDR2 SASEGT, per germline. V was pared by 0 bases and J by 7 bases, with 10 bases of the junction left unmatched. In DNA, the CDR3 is TGTGCCAGCAGTGAAGCGGGGGACAGGACTCGGGGTGGCTACACCTTC. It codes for CASSEAGDRTRGGYTF.

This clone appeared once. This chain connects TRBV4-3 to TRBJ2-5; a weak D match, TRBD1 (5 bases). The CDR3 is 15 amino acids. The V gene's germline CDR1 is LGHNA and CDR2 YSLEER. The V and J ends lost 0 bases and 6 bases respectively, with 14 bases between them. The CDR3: CASSQDRGEEKTQYF. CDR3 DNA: TGCGCCAGCAGCCAAGATAGGGGCGAGGAAAAGACCCAGTACTTC.

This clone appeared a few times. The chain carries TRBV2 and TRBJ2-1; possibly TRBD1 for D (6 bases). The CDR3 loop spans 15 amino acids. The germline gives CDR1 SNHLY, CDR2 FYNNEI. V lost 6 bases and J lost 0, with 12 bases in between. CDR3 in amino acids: CASSDRLGSYNEQFF. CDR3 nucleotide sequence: TGTGCCAGCAGCGACAGGTTAGGCTCCTACAATGAGCAGTTCTTC. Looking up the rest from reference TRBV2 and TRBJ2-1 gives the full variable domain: EPEVTQTPSHQVTQMGQEVILRCVPISNHLYFYWYRQILGQKVEFLVSFYNNEISEKSEIFDDQFSVERPDGSNFTLKIRSTKLEDSAMYFCASSDRLGSYNEQFFGPGTRLTVL.

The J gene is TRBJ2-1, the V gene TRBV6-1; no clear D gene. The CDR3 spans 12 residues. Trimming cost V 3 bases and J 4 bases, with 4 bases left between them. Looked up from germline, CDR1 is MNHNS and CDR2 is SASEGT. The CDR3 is CASSEQYNEQFF. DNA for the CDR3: TGTGCCAGCAGTGAGCAGTACAATGAGCAGTTCTTC.

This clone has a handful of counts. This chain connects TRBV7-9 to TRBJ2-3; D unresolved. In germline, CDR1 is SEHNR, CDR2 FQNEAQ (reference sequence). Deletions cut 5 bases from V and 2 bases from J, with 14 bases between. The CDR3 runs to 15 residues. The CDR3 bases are TGTGCCAGCAGCCCAAAGCGTAGAGTCACAGATACGCAGTATTTT. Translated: CASSPKRRVTDTQYF.

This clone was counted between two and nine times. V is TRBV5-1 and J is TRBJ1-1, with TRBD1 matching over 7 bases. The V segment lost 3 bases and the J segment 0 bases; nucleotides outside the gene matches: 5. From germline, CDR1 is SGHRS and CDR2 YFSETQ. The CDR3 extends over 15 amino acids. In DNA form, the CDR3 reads TGCGCCAGCAGCTACATAGGGACAGTGAACACTGAAGCTTTCTTT. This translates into CASSYIGTVNTEAFF.

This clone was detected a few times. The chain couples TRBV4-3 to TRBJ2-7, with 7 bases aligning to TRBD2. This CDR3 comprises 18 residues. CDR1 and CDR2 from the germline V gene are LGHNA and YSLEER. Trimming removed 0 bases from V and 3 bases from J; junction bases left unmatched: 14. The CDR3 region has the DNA TGCGCCAGCAGCCAAGACCCCAACCTGCAGCGGGGAGACTACGAGCAGTACTTC. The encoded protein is CASSQDPNLQRGDYEQYF.

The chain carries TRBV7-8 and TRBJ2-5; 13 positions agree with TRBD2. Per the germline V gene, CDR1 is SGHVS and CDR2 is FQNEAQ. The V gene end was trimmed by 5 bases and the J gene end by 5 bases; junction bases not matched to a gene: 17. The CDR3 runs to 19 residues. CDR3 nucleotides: TGTGCCAGCAGCGCCTGGGGACAGGCAACTAGCGGGGGGGTGGAGACCCAGTACTTC. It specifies CASSAWGQATSGGVETQYF.

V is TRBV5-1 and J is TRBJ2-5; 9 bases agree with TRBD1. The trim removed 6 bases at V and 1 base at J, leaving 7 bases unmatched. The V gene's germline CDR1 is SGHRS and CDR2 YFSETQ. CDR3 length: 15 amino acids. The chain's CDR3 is CASTTGTGRQETQYF. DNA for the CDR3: TGCGCCAGCACGACAGGGACAGGGCGCCAAGAGACCCAGTACTTC.

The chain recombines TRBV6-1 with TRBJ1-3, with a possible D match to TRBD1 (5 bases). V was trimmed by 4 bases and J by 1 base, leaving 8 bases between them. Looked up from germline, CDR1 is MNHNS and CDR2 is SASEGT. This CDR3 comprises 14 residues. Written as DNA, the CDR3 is TGTGCCAGCAGTGGGGGGGGTTCTGGAAACACCATATATTTT. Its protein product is CASSGGGSGNTIYF.

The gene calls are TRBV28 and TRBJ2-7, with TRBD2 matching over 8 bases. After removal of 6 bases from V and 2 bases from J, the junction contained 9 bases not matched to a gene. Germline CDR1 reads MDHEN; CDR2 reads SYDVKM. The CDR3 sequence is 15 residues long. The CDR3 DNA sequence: TGTGCCAGCAGCCTACGGGGGGGCGGGACCTACGAGCAGTACTTC. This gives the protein CASSLRGGGTYEQYF.

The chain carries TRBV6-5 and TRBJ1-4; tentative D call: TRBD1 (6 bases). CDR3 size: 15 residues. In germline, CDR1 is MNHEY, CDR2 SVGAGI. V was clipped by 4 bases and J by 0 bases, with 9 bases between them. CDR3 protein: CASSSSGATNEKLFF. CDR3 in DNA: TGTGCCAGCAGTTCCTCAGGGGCAACTAATGAAAAACTGTTTTTT.

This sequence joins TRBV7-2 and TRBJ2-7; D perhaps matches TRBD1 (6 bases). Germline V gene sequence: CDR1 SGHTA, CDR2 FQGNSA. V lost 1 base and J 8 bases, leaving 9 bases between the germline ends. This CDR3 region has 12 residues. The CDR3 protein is CASSLDRAKQYF. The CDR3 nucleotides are TGTGCCAGCAGCTTAGACAGGGCAAAGCAGTACTTC.

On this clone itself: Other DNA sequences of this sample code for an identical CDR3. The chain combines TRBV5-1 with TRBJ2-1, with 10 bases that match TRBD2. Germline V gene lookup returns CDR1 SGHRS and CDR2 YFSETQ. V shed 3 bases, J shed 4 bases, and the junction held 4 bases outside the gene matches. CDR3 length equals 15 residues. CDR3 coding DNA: TGCGCCAGCAGCTCTGCTAGCGGGGGTTACAATGAGCAGTTCTTC. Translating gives CASSSASGGYNEQFF.

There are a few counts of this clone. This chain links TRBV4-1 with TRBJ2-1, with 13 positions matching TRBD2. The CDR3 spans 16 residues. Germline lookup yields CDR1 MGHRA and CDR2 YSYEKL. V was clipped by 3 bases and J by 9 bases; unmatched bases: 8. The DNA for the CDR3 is TGCGCCAGCAGCCAGGGACTAGCGGGGCAGGAGGGTGAGCAGTTCTTC. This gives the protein CASSQGLAGQEGEQFF.

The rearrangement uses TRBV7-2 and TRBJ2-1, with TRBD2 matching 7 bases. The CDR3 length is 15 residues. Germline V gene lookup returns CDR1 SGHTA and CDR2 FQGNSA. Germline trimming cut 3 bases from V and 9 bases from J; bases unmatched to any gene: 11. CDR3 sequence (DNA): TGTGCCAGCAGCTTCGGGACCGGACTAGGGCTTGAGCAGTTCTTC. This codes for CASSFGTGLGLEQFF. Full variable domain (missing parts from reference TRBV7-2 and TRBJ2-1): GAGVSQSPSNKVTEKGKDVELRCDPISGHTALYWYRQSLGQGLEFLIYFQGNSAPDKSGLPSDRFSAERTGGSVSTLTIQRTQQEDSAVYLCASSFGTGLGLEQFFGPGTRLTVL.

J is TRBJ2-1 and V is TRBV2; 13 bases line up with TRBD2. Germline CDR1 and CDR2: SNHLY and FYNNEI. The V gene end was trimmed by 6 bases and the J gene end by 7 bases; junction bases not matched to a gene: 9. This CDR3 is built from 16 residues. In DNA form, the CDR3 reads TGTGCCAGCAGAGGACTAGCGGGGGCCCAAGTTAATGAGCAGTTCTTC. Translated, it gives CASRGLAGAQVNEQFF. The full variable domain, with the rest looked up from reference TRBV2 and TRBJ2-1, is EPEVTQTPSHQVTQMGQEVILRCVPISNHLYFYWYRQILGQKVEFLVSFYNNEISEKSEIFDDQFSVERPDGSNFTLKIRSTKLEDSAMYFCASRGLAGAQVNEQFFGPGTRLTVL.

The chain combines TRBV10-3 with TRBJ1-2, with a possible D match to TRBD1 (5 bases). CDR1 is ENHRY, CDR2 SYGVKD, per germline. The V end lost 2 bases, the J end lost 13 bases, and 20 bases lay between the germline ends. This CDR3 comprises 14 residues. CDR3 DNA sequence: TGTGCCATCAGTGAGGGGCTCGAGACAGCCTCGACCACCTTC. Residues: CAISEGLETASTTF.

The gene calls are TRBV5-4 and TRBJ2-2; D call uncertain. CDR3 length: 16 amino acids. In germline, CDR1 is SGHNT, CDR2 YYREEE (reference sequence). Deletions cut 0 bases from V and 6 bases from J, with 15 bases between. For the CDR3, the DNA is TGTGCCAGCAGCTTGGATGGCAGCGCATCGTCCGGGGAGCTGTTTTTT. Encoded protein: CASSLDGSASSGELFF.

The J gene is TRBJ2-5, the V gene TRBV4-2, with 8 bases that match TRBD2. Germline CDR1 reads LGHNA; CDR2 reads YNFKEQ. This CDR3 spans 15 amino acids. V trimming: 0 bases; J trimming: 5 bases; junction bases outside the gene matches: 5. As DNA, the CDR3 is TGTGCCAGCAGCCAAGAAGGGACTAGAGACGAGACCCAGTACTTC. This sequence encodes CASSQEGTRDETQYF.

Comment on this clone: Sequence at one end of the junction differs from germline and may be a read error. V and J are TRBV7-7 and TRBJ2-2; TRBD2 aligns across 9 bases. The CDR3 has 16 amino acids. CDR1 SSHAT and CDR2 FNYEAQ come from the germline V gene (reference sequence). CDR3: CASSSLAGMNTGELFF. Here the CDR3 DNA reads TGTGCTAGCAGCTCACTAGCGGGCATGAACACCGGGGAGCTGTTTTTT.

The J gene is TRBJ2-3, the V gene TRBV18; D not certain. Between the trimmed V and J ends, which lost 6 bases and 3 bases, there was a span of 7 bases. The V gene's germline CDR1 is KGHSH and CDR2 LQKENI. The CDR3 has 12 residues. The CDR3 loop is CASSPKTDTQYF. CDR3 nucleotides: TGTGCCAGCTCCCCCAAAACAGATACGCAGTATTTT.

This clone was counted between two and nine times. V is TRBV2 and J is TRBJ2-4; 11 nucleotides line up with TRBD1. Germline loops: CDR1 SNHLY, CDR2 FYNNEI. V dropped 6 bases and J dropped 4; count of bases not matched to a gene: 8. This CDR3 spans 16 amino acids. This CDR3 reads CASREGGQGAKNIQYF. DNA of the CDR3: TGTGCCAGCAGGGAGGGCGGACAGGGGGCGAAAAACATTCAGTACTTC.